This T cell receptor (beta chain) was identified in a study of T cells in Graves' hyperthyroidism and ophthalmopathy. General study points: Also found in blood were most expanded thyroid clonotypes above 0.001.

The CDR3 is 17 residues long. Trimming shortened V by 1 base and J by 1 base, and 18 bases separated the two germline ends. CDR1 and CDR2 from the germline V gene are DFQATT and SNEGSKA (reference sequence). About this clonotype itself: Its antigen remains unknown.

The CDR3 regions of TCR beta were amplified from RNA transcripts. HTBI primers were used for first-round RT-PCR of the TCR CDR3. MiXCR, run by TCRdb on the multiplex PCR reads, gives a single entry per CDR3 protein. The repertoire holds approximately 400,000 distinct CDR3 sequences, with approximately 14% as singletons. Researchers barred patients who had uncontrolled infection, other autoimmune disease, pregnancy or lactation. On the basis of clinical symptoms, serum thyroxine and TRAb, thyroid ultrasound and orbital computed tomography, diagnoses were made. The chain carries TRBV20-1 and TRBJ2-3; D call uncertain. The material sequenced was blood. The TCR comes from a woman aged 18-29 years with Graves' hyperthyroidism that later progressed to Graves' ophthalmopathy. CDR3 in DNA: TGCAGTGCTAGAGTGGGATCACTGAGGCTCGGCACAGATACGCAGTATTTT. The encoded protein is CSARVGSLRLGTDTQYF.